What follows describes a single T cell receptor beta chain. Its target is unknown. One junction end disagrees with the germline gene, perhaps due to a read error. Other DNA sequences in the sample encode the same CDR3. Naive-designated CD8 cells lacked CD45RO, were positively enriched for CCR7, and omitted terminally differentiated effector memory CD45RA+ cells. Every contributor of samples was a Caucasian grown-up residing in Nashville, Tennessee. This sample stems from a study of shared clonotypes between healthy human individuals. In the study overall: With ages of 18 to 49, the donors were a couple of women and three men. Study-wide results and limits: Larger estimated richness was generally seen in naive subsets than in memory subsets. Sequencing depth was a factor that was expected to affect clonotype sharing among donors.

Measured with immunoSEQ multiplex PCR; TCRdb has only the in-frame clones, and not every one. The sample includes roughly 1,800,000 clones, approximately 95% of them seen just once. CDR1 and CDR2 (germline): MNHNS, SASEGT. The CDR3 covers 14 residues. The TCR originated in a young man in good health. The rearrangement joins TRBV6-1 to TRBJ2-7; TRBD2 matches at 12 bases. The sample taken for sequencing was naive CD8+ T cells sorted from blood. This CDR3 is CASSEGLAGYEQYF. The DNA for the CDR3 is TGTGCCAGCAGCGAAGGACTAGCGGGGTACGAGCAGTACTTC.